Given below is one T cell receptor beta chain in context. Its antigen remains unknown. The CDR3 extends over 13 amino acids. CDR1 LNHDA and CDR2 SQIVND come from the germline V gene (reference sequence). Trimming cost V 2 bases and J 6 bases, with 10 bases left between them. Data came from immunoSEQ multiplex PCR; TCRdb stores just in-frame clones and leaves some out. The sample consists of under 120,000 clones, about 85% of them appearing once. This sample stems from a study of T cell responses to AZD1222 COVID-19 vaccine. General study points: Spike-specific TCR repertoires showed rising breadth and depth after two AZD1222 doses. The peak T cell response came first, and repertoires were sampled only after it. Among those given AZD1222, only six or seven were seropositive at baseline. Donors in the cohort were predominantly white British and more often female, and clonal diversity was possibly underestimated.

Sequencing used peripheral blood, obtained 28 days after the second AZD1222 dose. The rearrangement uses TRBV19 and TRBJ1-1; TRBD1 might be the D (5 bases). The origin of this receptor is an adult who received the AZD1222 COVID-19 vaccine. CDR3 nucleotides: TGTGCCAGTAGTATACGAGGGGCGCCTGAAGCTTTCTTT. This encodes CASSIRGAPEAFF. The complete variable domain, with remaining parts taken from reference TRBV19 and TRBJ1-1, reads DGGITQSPKYLFRKEGQNVTLSCEQNLNHDAMYWYRQDPGQGLRLIYYSQIVNDFQKGDIAEGYSVSREKKESFPLTVTSAQKNPTAFYLCASSIRGAPEAFFGQGTRLTVV.